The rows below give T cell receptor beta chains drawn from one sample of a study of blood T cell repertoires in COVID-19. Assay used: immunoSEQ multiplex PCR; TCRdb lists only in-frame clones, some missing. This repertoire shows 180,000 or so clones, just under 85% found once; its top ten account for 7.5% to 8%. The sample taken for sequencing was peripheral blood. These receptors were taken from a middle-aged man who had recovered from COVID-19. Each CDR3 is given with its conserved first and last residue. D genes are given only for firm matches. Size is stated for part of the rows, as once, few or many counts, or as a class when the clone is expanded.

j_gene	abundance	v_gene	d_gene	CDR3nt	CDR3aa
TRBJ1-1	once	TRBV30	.	TGTGCCTGGAGTACAGGGCGGACTGAAGCTTTCTTT	CAWSTGRTEAFF
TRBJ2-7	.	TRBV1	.	TGCACCAGCAGCCAAAACGGGACTAGCGGGAGCTCCTACGAGCAGTACTTC	CTSSQNGTSGSSYEQYF
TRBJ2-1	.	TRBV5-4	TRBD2	TGTGCCAGCAGCTCAGGGACTAGCGCTGGGAATGAGCAGTTCTTC	CASSSGTSAGNEQFF
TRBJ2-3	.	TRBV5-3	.	TGTGCCAGAAGCTTGGCCGGGGGTGTGGCTTATACGCAGTATTTT	CARSLAGGVAYTQYF
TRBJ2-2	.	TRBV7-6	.	TGTGCCAGCAGCCGAGACAGTGTAGGGGCCGGGGAGCTGTTTTTT	CASSRDSVGAGELFF
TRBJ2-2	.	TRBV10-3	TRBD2	TGTGCCATCAGGCTAGCGGGCACCAACACCGGGGAGCTGTTTTTT	CAIRLAGTNTGELFF
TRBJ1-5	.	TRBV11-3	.	TGTGCCAGCAGTTTTACCCAGGGGTCCGGCAATCAGCCCCAGCATTTT	CASSFTQGSGNQPQHF
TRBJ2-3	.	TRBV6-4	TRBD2	TGTGCCAGCACCGCGGGGGGGCCGTCAGATACGCAGTATTTT	CASTAGGPSDTQYF
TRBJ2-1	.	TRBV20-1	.	TGCAGTGCCAGTCAGGGAACCTACAATGAGCAGTTCTTC	CSASQGTYNEQFF
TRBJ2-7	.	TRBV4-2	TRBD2	TGTGCCAGCAGCCAAGATCAGACTAGCGGGACCTACGAGCAGTACTTC	CASSQDQTSGTYEQYF
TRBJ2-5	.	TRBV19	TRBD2	TGTGCCAGTAGTCCCCGGGTTAGCGGGGGGACTCAAGAGACCCAGTACTTC	CASSPRVSGGTQETQYF
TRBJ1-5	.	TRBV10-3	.	TGTGCCATCAGTGAGTCGGAGAGAAATCAGCCCCAGCATTTT	CAISESERNQPQHF
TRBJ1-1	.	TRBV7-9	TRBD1	TGTGCCAGCAGCTACGGACAGGCGCACGCTGAAGCTTTCTTT	CASSYGQAHAEAFF
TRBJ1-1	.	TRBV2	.	TGTGCCAGCAGTTATGGACTCACGAACACTGAAGCTTTCTTT	CASSYGLTNTEAFF
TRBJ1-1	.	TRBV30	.	TGTGCCTGGAGTGGGGCTTACACTGAAGCTTTCTTT	CAWSGAYTEAFF
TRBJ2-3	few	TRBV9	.	TGTGCCAGCAGCGTAGGTAACGGTGATACGCAGTATTTT	CASSVGNGDTQYF
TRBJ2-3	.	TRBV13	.	TGTGCCAGCAGCTCTCTGGGGAGCGGCACAGATACGCAGTATTTT	CASSSLGSGTDTQYF
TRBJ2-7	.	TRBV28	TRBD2	TGTGCCAGCAGTCCTGGGACTAGCGGAGCCGAGCAGTACTTC	CASSPGTSGAEQYF
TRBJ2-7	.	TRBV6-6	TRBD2	TGTGCCAGCAGTTACTTAGCGGGGGTTACCTACGAGCAGTACTTC	CASSYLAGVTYEQYF
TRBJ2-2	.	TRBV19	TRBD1	TGTGCCAGTAGGACAGGGTCCGGGGAGCTGTTTTTT	CASRTGSGELFF
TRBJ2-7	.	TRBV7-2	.	TGTGCCAGCAGCCGGCCTAGCTCGGTCGAGCAGTACTTC	CASSRPSSVEQYF
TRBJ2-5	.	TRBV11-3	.	TGTGCCAGCAGCTTATCCATCGGGACAAAGTACCAAGAGACCCAGTACTTC	CASSLSIGTKYQETQYF
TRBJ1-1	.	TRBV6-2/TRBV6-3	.	TGTGCCAGCAGTTACGGGAGTACCTTTTTGAACACTGAAGCTTTCTTT	CASSYGSTFLNTEAFF
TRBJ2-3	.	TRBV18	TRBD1	TGTGCCAGCTCACGGGACAGGAGCACAGATACGCAGTATTTT	CASSRDRSTDTQYF
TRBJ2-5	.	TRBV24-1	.	TGTGCCACCTCAATAGAGACCCAGTACTTC	CATSIETQYF
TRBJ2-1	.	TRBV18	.	TGTGCCAGCTCACCCGGGTCTCTCAATGAGCAGTTCTTC	CASSPGSLNEQFF
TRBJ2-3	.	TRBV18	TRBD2	TGTGCCAGCTCACCCCTGGGACTACGGGGCACAGATACGCAGTATTTT	CASSPLGLRGTDTQYF
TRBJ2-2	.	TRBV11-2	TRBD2	TGTGCCAGCAGCCGAGGGACTAGCGGGAGTGCCGGGGAGCTGTTTTTT	CASSRGTSGSAGELFF
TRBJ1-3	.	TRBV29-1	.	TGCAGCGTTGTTAAGGGGTCGGGTGGAAACACCATATATTTT	CSVVKGSGGNTIYF
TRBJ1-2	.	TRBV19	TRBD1	TGTGCCAGTAGTGCTTTACAGGGGGCCCTCGATGGCTACACCTTC	CASSALQGALDGYTF
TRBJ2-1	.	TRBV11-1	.	TGTGCCAGCAGCACCCGAGAGTTCTCGTACAATGAGCAGTTCTTC	CASSTREFSYNEQFF